The 17 T cell receptor beta chains in this list originate from one sample, sequenced in a study of graft-versus-host responses after intestinal transplantation. TCRdb's table, derived via immunoSEQ multiplex PCR, lists solely in-frame clones and lacks some. This sample has under 75,000 clones, with nearly 90% found just once. What these receptors recognize is not known. This specimen consisted of unstimulated CD8+ T cells sorted from spleen or lymph node cells, obtained before transplant. The receptors come from a human donor who was the organ donor for an intestinal transplant.

The chain employs TRBV10-2 and TRBJ2-1; 13 bases line up with TRBD2. The J segment lost 9 bases and the V segment lost 5 bases, leaving 10 bases of the junction unmatched. The CDR3 has 16 residues. CDR1 and CDR2 from the germline V gene are WSHSY and SAAADI. The CDR3 region has the DNA TGCGCCAGCAGTTTGCGTCAACTAGCGGGGGGGCCTGAGCAGTTCTTC. Amino acid sequence: CASSLRQLAGGPEQFF.

The chain links TRBV7-9 to TRBJ2-7, with D unclear. V was shortened by 3 bases and J by 0 bases, with 6 bases between the two germline ends. The V gene's germline CDR1 is SEHNR and CDR2 FQNEAQ (reference sequence). This CDR3 contains 13 residues. CDR3 bases: TGTGCCAGCAGCTTCCCAGGCTCCTACGAGCAGTACGTC. Translated: CASSFPGSYEQYV.

This chain links TRBV6-1 with TRBJ2-7; D perhaps matches TRBD2 (6 bases). The germline V gene encodes CDR1 MNHNS and CDR2 SASEGT. CDR3 size: 14 residues. V shed 1 base and J shed 9 bases, with 16 bases lying between them. The CDR3 spells CASSEVGGTTGQYV. The CDR3 bases are TGTGCCAGCAGTGAAGTGGGGGGAACTACGGGGCAGTACGTC.

Worth noting for this clone: The identical CDR3 is also encoded by other nucleotide sequences in the sample. CDR3 residues: CASSDSTSGGADTQYF. CDR3 DNA: TGTGCCAGCAGTGACTCAACTAGCGGGGGGGCAGATACGCAGTATTTT. The chain has TRBV6-4 and TRBJ2-3, with 13 bases lining up with TRBD2. The junction had 1 base not matched to a gene; V was cut back by 0 bases and J by 4 bases. CDR1 and CDR2 (germline): MRHNA, SNTAGT. CDR3 length: 16 amino acids.

The rearrangement uses TRBV6-4 and TRBJ2-3; 12 bases fit TRBD2. The germline CDR1 and CDR2 sequences are MRHNA and SNTAGT. J was trimmed by 4 bases and V by 3 bases; bases with no gene match: 2. This CDR3 has 15 residues. Written as DNA, the CDR3 is TGTGCCAGCAGTGAGACTAGCGGGGGCTCAGATACGCAGTATTTT. Its protein product is CASSETSGGSDTQYF.

The V gene is TRBV5-1, the J gene TRBJ1-2; D is perhaps TRBD1 (6 bases). CDR3 length: 15 amino acids. Germline V gives CDR1 SGHRS, CDR2 YFSETQ. V was trimmed by 0 bases and J by 1 base, leaving 10 bases between them. The CDR3: CASSLVAGVNYGYTF. CDR3 coding DNA: TGCGCCAGCAGCTTGGTGGCAGGGGTTAACTATGGCTACACCTTC.

The chain joins TRBV27 to TRBJ1-1; D uncertain. Trimming shortened V by 2 bases and J by 1 base, and 8 bases separated the two germline ends. The CDR3 is 14 amino acids. Per germline, CDR1 MNHEY and CDR2 SMNVEV (reference sequence). The CDR3, as DNA: TGTGCCAGCAGTTTACGTAACAGGAACACTGAAGCTTTCTTT. Its protein is CASSLRNRNTEAFF.

The J gene is TRBJ1-5, the V gene TRBV19; D is perhaps TRBD1 (5 bases). From germline, CDR1 is LNHDA and CDR2 SQIVND (reference sequence). Trimming removed 7 bases at V and 0 bases at J, with 13 bases between. This CDR3 region has 15 residues. Here the CDR3 DNA reads TGTGCCAGTATGTGGCAGGGCGGTAGCAATCAGCCCCAGCATTTT. Amino acids: CASMWQGGSNQPQHF.

The rearrangement uses TRBV29-1 and TRBJ2-3; TRBD2 matches at 10 bases. V gave up 3 bases and J gave up 3 bases; unmatched junction bases: 6. Germline V gene sequence: CDR1 SQVTM, CDR2 ANQGSEA. The CDR3 has 15 amino acids. The CDR3, as DNA: TGCAGCGTTGAGGAGCGGGGGGGCCGGACAGATACGCAGTATTTT. Its protein product is CSVEERGGRTDTQYF.

This chain uses TRBV4-3 with TRBJ2-1; 11 bases line up with TRBD1. CDR1 is LGHNA, CDR2 YSLEER, per germline. The junction had 1 base not matched to a gene; V was cut back by 3 bases and J by 6 bases. The CDR3 is 14 amino acids. CDR3 DNA sequence: TGCGCCAGCAGCCAGGGGACAGGGGGCAATGAGCAGTTCTTC. Protein product: CASSQGTGGNEQFF.

This chain joins TRBV28 and TRBJ1-5, with a possible D match to TRBD1 (5 bases). In germline, CDR1 is MDHEN, CDR2 SYDVKM. V lost 10 bases and J 1 base, leaving 17 bases between the germline ends. CDR3 size: 15 residues. The CDR3 DNA sequence: TGTGCCACCCTTTATCGGCAGGGAAGCAATCAGCCCCAGCATTTT. Amino acids: CATLYRQGSNQPQHF.

The CDR3, as DNA: TGCGCCAGCAGCCAAGTTAGGACAGGGGGCATTGAAAAACTGTTTTTT. It specifies CASSQVRTGGIEKLFF. The rearrangement uses TRBV4-3 and TRBJ1-4; TRBD1 matches at 11 bases. Germline loops: CDR1 LGHNA, CDR2 YSLEER. V trimming: 1 base; J trimming: 7 bases; junction bases outside the gene matches: 5. The CDR3 sequence is 16 residues long.

The V and J genes are TRBV6-1 and TRBJ2-7; unclear D gene. The CDR3 covers 16 residues. V lost 2 bases, J lost 5 bases, and 19 bases lay in between. Germline V CDR1 and CDR2: MNHNS, SASEGT. CDR3 coding DNA: TGTGCCAGCAGTGAAAGGAGTGAGACTTCTTCTAACGAGCAGTACGTC. Amino acid sequence: CASSERSETSSNEQYV.

This chain uses TRBV10-1 with TRBJ1-1; D uncertain. This CDR3 is 11 amino acids long. V lost 5 bases and J 5 bases, leaving 6 bases between the germline ends. CDR1 is WNHNN, CDR2 SYGVQD, per germline (reference sequence). The CDR3 spells CASSHGTEAFF. As DNA, the CDR3 is TGCGCCAGCAGTCACGGTACTGAAGCTTTCTTT.

The chain employs TRBV27 and TRBJ2-1, with unresolved D. The V end was cut by 2 bases, the J end by 7 bases, with 9 bases between. In germline, CDR1 is MNHEY, CDR2 SMNVEV (reference sequence). The CDR3 is 13 residues long. The CDR3 protein is CASSLGGRNEQFF. The CDR3 nucleotides are TGTGCCAGCAGTTTAGGCGGTCGGAATGAGCAGTTCTTC.

The rearrangement uses TRBV5-4 and TRBJ2-1, with D uncertain. The V gene's germline CDR1 is SGHNT and CDR2 YYREEE (reference sequence). The CDR3 covers 14 residues. V gave up 4 bases and J gave up 0 bases, with 8 bases separating them. The CDR3 region has the DNA TGTGCCAGCAGCGGGTGGAGCTCCTACAATGAGCAGTTCTTC. Its translation: CASSGWSSYNEQFF.

The genes are TRBV2 and TRBJ2-7, with D unresolved. Germline V gene lookup returns CDR1 SNHLY and CDR2 FYNNEI. Trimming removed 3 bases from V and 3 bases from J, with 9 bases in between. The length of the CDR3 is 13 residues. For the CDR3, the DNA is TGTGCCAGCAGTGATTCGACACGCTACGAGCAGTACGTC. Translated, it gives CASSDSTRYEQYV.